Each of the 12 T cell receptor beta chains below was sequenced from the same sample in a study of blood T cell repertoires in COVID-19. This table comes from immunoSEQ multiplex PCR, and its TCRdb copy is limited to in-frame clones, with some not included. The sample lists a few hundred thousand clones, around 84% occurring once. Sequenced material: PBMCs or T cells enriched from blood (not recorded which). These receptors came from a woman between 35 and 50 years old who had recovered from COVID-19.

V usage is TRBV9 and J usage is TRBJ1-1; 7 nucleotides match TRBD1. The V gene end was trimmed by 4 bases and the J gene end by 4 bases; junction bases not matched to a gene: 7. Germline V gene lookup returns CDR1 SGDLS and CDR2 YYNGEE. CDR3 size: 14 residues. The CDR3 sequence is CASSFLTGFTEAFF. The CDR3 DNA is TGTGCCAGCAGCTTCCTGACAGGGTTCACTGAAGCTTTCTTT.

The rearrangement links TRBV12-3 or TRBV12-4 to TRBJ2-7; tentative D call: TRBD1 (5 bases). This CDR3 is 13 amino acids long. The V end lost 5 bases, the J end lost 6 bases, and 14 bases lay between the germline ends. Written as DNA, the CDR3 is TGTGCCAGCAGTCTAGGGTGGGGCAGCGAGCAGTACGTC. It codes for CASSLGWGSEQYV.

This clone has just a few counts. V is TRBV6-1 and J is TRBJ2-7; 7 nucleotides match TRBD1. The V gene's germline CDR1 is MNHNS and CDR2 SASEGT. V lost 1 base and J lost 4; bases outside the gene matches: 7. This CDR3 region has 15 residues. The CDR3 sequence is CASSEVGQPSYEQYV. CDR3 DNA sequence: TGTGCCAGCAGTGAAGTGGGACAGCCAAGTTACGAGCAGTACGTC.

The rearrangement links TRBV7-9 to TRBJ2-7; D perhaps matches TRBD1 (6 bases). CDR1 is SEHNR, CDR2 FQNEAQ, per germline (reference sequence). Trimming removed 2 bases from V and 7 bases from J, with 6 bases in between. The CDR3 contains 11 residues. CDR3: CASSLTGEQYF. The CDR3 region has the DNA TGTGCCAGCAGCTTAACAGGGGAGCAGTACTTC.

The genes are TRBV4-3 and TRBJ1-2; weak D call: TRBD1 (6 bases). CDR1 is LGHNA and CDR2 is YSLEER in the germline V gene. The CDR3 extends over 13 amino acids. Trimming took 3 bases from V and 6 from J, leaving 11 bases between them. This chain's CDR3 is CASSQGQRDGYTF. Here the CDR3 DNA reads TGCGCCAGCAGCCAGGGACAAAGAGATGGCTACACCTTC.

This chain links TRBV28 with TRBJ1-1; D remains ambiguous. The germline V and J ends were trimmed by 6 bases and 8 bases, with 13 bases remaining between them. The germline gives CDR1 MDHEN, CDR2 SYDVKM. The CDR3 is 12 amino acids. The CDR3 is CASRRLQSEAFF. The DNA of the CDR3 is TGTGCCAGCAGGAGACTTCAGAGCGAAGCTTTCTTT. Full variable domain (rest looked up from reference TRBV28 and TRBJ1-1): DVKVTQSSRYLVKRTGEKVFLECVQDMDHENMFWYRQDPGLGLRLIYFSYDVKMKEKGDIPEGYSVSREKKERFSLILESASTNQTSMYLCASRRLQSEAFFGQGTRLTVV.

This chain connects TRBV18 to TRBJ1-3; D is uncertain. This CDR3 region has 16 residues. Between the trimmed V and J ends, which lost 0 bases and 0 bases, there was a span of 9 bases. Germline V CDR1 and CDR2: KGHSH, LQKENI. The CDR3: CASSPPGLRSGNTIYF. Here the CDR3 DNA reads TGTGCCAGCTCACCACCGGGCCTCCGCTCTGGAAACACCATATATTTT.

The chain is built from TRBV5-1 and TRBJ2-1; TRBD2 matches at 8 bases. The CDR3 extends over 16 amino acids. The junction had 10 bases not matched to a gene; V was cut back by 0 bases and J by 8 bases. Germline V gene sequence: CDR1 SGHRS, CDR2 YFSETQ. The DNA of the CDR3 is TGCGCCAGCAGCTTGGTCCCCTCGGGAGGGGGAGATGAGCAGTTCTTC. Protein sequence: CASSLVPSGGGDEQFF.

The chain has TRBV10-3 and TRBJ2-5; 10 nucleotides agree with TRBD2. Unmatched junction bases numbered 5, after V lost 6 bases and J lost 4 bases. The CDR3 length is 14 residues. Per germline, CDR1 ENHRY and CDR2 SYGVKD. Written as DNA, the CDR3 is TGTGCCATCAGGCCGGGACTAGCGATAGAGACCCAGTACTTC. This gives the protein CAIRPGLAIETQYF.

V and J are TRBV5-1 and TRBJ2-7; TRBD2 matches at 9 bases. Germline trimming cut 0 bases from V and 7 bases from J; bases unmatched to any gene: 8. From germline, CDR1 is SGHRS and CDR2 YFSETQ. This CDR3 comprises 15 residues. CDR3 nucleotide sequence: TGCGCCAGCAGCTTGGAGGCTAGCGGGAAAGCAGAGCAGTACTTC. Translation: CASSLEASGKAEQYF.

This clone has only a few counts. The chain employs TRBV7-9 and TRBJ2-3; unclear D gene. CDR1 and CDR2 from the germline V gene are SEHNR and FQNEAQ (reference sequence). Deletions cut 1 base from V and 11 bases from J, with 13 bases between. CDR3 length: 13 amino acids. The CDR3 DNA reads as TGTGCCAGCAGCTTAGAGGCAGGCCTTGTGCAGTATTTT. Amino acid sequence: CASSLEAGLVQYF.

The chain employs TRBV11-3 and TRBJ1-6; the D is unclear. V was cut by 0 bases and J by 7 bases, with 4 bases left in between. Germline V gives CDR1 SGHNT, CDR2 YENEEA. The CDR3 contains 13 residues. The CDR3 loop reads CASSLDPNSPLHF. Written as DNA, the CDR3 is TGTGCCAGCAGCTTAGACCCAAATTCACCCCTCCACTTT.